The 21 T cell receptor beta chains reported below all come from one sample, sequenced in a study of shared clonotypes between healthy human individuals. Libraries were prepared by immunoSEQ multiplex PCR; TCRdb keeps only in-frame clonotypes and omits some of them. Counted here are 2 million to 2.5 million clones, about nine tenths occurring once; the ten biggest clones make up approximately 0.41%. The specimen was naive CD4+ T cells from PBMCs. Subset meaning: CD45RA+ positively selected. The source of these receptors is a man aged 18 to 35 in good health. Some clones in this sample may be carry-over from other donors' samples.

This clone was counted a single time. The V call is TRBV5-6, the J call TRBJ2-3, with 7 bases identical to TRBD1. V shed 1 base, J shed 0 bases, and the junction held 8 bases outside the gene matches. There are 17 residues in the CDR3. Looked up from germline, CDR1 is SGHDT and CDR2 is YYEEEE. The CDR3 region has the DNA TGTGCCAGCAGCTTGCCGGGGACAGCAGCTAGCACAGATACGCAGTATTTT. This sequence encodes CASSLPGTAASTDTQYF.

The rearrangement uses TRBV30 and TRBJ2-7; D possibly uses TRBD1 or TRBD2 (5 bases each). Germline CDR1 GTSNPN, CDR2 SVGIG (reference sequence). The CDR3 is 12 residues long. CDR3 in amino acids: CGMGTRGKEQYF. Here the CDR3 DNA reads TGTGGAATGGGGACCCGGGGCAAGGAGCAGTACTTC.

The genes are TRBV11-2 and TRBJ2-7; D is uncertain. V was pared by 5 bases and J by 2 bases, with 13 bases between. The CDR3 extends over 14 amino acids. The germline V gene has CDR1 SGHAT and CDR2 FQNNGV. CDR3 nucleotides: TGTGCCAGCAGCCCCTGGTTGCGGCCCTACGAGCAGTACTTC. Its translation: CASSPWLRPYEQYF.

Only a few counts were recorded for this clone. The chain combines TRBV9 with TRBJ1-4; 8 positions match TRBD1. The CDR3 loop spans 15 amino acids. After removal of 0 bases from V and 7 bases from J, the junction contained 5 bases not matched to a gene. Germline values: CDR1 SGDLS, CDR2 YYNGEE. The CDR3 reads CASSVDGQGGEKLFF. The DNA for the CDR3 is TGTGCCAGCAGCGTAGACGGACAGGGCGGTGAAAAACTGTTTTTT.

The chain links TRBV11-3 to TRBJ2-1; no clear D gene. The CDR3 spans 15 residues. CDR1 and CDR2 from the germline V gene are SGHNT and YENEEA. Trimming removed 5 bases from V and 9 bases from J, with 20 bases in between. CDR3 loop: CASSPGYTYGGEQFF. As DNA, the CDR3 is TGTGCCAGCAGCCCCGGATACACGTACGGCGGTGAGCAGTTCTTC.

This chain joins TRBV28 and TRBJ2-3, with 8 bases identical to TRBD2. Germline V CDR1 and CDR2: MDHEN, SYDVKM. V was clipped by 3 bases and J by 6 bases; unmatched bases: 8. This CDR3 spans 15 amino acids. CDR3 DNA: TGTGCCAGCAGTTTTCTAACGGGCGGGGGGGATACGCAGTATTTT. Protein sequence: CASSFLTGGGDTQYF.

The chain recombines TRBV18 with TRBJ2-7, with 8 bases identical to TRBD2. The J segment lost 1 base and the V segment lost 6 bases, leaving 8 bases of the junction unmatched. The CDR3 runs to 15 residues. Germline CDR1 KGHSH, CDR2 LQKENI. CDR3 residues: CASSRWASGSYEQYF. CDR3 DNA sequence: TGTGCCAGCTCCCGGTGGGCTAGCGGGTCCTACGAGCAGTACTTC. The complete variable domain, with remaining parts taken from reference TRBV18 and TRBJ2-7, reads NAGVMQNPRHLVRRRGQEARLRCSPMKGHSHVYWYRQLPEEGLKFMVYLQKENIIDESGMPKERFSAEFPKEGPSILRIQQVVRGDSAAYFCASSRWASGSYEQYFGPGTRLTVT.

This clone showed up just a few times. V is TRBV2 and J is TRBJ1-1, with D possibly being TRBD1 (5 bases). Germline V gives CDR1 SNHLY, CDR2 FYNNEI. The CDR3 runs to 12 residues. Trimming cost V 5 bases and J 7 bases, with 11 bases left between them. The CDR3 loop is CASSTTGDEAFF. Written as DNA, the CDR3 is TGTGCCAGCAGTACAACAGGAGATGAAGCTTTCTTT.

The CDR3 is CASSDQGRGDIQYF. As DNA, the CDR3 is TGTGCCAGCAGTGACCAGGGCAGGGGAGACATTCAGTACTTC. The rearrangement uses TRBV2 and TRBJ2-4; the D gene is possibly TRBD1 (6 bases). CDR3 length: 14 residues. Germline CDR1 reads SNHLY; CDR2 reads FYNNEI. V was trimmed by 3 bases and J by 8 bases, leaving 14 bases between them.

This clone was seen once. This rearrangement joins TRBV5-1 to TRBJ1-1; D not resolved. Trimming removed 3 bases from V and 4 bases from J, with 10 bases in between. Germline V CDR1 and CDR2: SGHRS, YFSETQ. The CDR3 sequence is 13 residues long. The CDR3 DNA is TGCGCCAGCAGCTCCATTTCGGGCACTGAAGCTTTCTTT. This gives the protein CASSSISGTEAFF.

In the case of this clone: In the same sample, other DNA sequences code for this CDR3. The V gene is TRBV7-9, the J gene TRBJ2-2, with no clear D. Per the germline V gene, CDR1 is SEHNR and CDR2 is FQNEAQ (reference sequence). The CDR3 extends over 12 amino acids. V dropped 1 base and J dropped 6 bases, with 3 bases sitting between them. The CDR3 sequence: CASSLDPGELFF. In DNA, the CDR3 is TGTGCCAGCAGCTTAGATCCCGGGGAGCTGTTTTTT.

This clone was seen a single time. The chain uses TRBV28 and TRBJ1-5; 10 bases line up with TRBD1. CDR1 MDHEN and CDR2 SYDVKM come from the germline V gene. The CDR3 sequence is 15 residues long. The junction had 10 bases not matched to a gene; V was cut back by 7 bases and J by 7 bases. The chain's CDR3 is CASTLWDRGNQPQHF. The CDR3 nucleotides are TGTGCCAGCACACTGTGGGACAGGGGTAACCAGCCCCAGCATTTT.

The chain is built from TRBV19 and TRBJ1-2; D call uncertain. This CDR3 region has 14 residues. Germline values: CDR1 LNHDA, CDR2 SQIVND (reference sequence). The V and J ends lost 5 bases and 3 bases respectively, with 13 bases between them. CDR3 amino acids: CASSASDTDYGYTF. The CDR3 DNA follows: TGTGCCAGTAGTGCGTCAGACACGGACTATGGCTACACCTTC.

This clone was detected only a few times. The chain has TRBV15 and TRBJ1-1, with D perhaps matching TRBD1 (5 bases). Deletions cut 1 base from V and 4 bases from J, with 13 bases between. From germline, CDR1 is LNHNV and CDR2 YYDKDF (reference sequence). The CDR3 totals 15 residues. This CDR3 reads CATSRGERGSTEAFF. In DNA, the CDR3 is TGTGCCACCAGCAGAGGGGAAAGGGGTAGCACTGAAGCTTTCTTT. Looking up the rest from reference TRBV15 and TRBJ1-1 gives the full variable domain: DAMVIQNPRYQVTQFGKPVTLSCSQTLNHNVMYWYQQKSSQAPKLLFHYYDKDFNNEADTPDNFQSRRPNTSFCFLDIRSPGLGDTAMYLCATSRGERGSTEAFFGQGTRLTVV.

The V call is TRBV9, the J call TRBJ2-1; 9 bases align to TRBD1. CDR3 length equals 16 residues. After removal of 6 bases from V and 9 bases from J, the junction contained 16 bases not matched to a gene. Germline V gives CDR1 SGDLS, CDR2 YYNGEE. CDR3 sequence reads: CASNSGDREGSGEQFF. The DNA for the CDR3 is TGTGCCAGCAACTCAGGGGACAGGGAAGGGAGTGGTGAGCAGTTCTTC.

The chain couples TRBV5-1 to TRBJ2-7, with TRBD1 as a possible D gene (6 bases). The CDR3 has 14 residues. CDR1 is SGHRS and CDR2 is YFSETQ in the germline V gene. The germline V and J ends were trimmed by 4 bases and 0 bases, with 11 bases remaining between them. CDR3 DNA sequence: TGCGCCAGCAGCCCCGGGGACATCTCCTACGAGCAGTACTTC. Its translation: CASSPGDISYEQYF.

This chain joins TRBV5-6 and TRBJ2-4; unclear D gene. The length of the CDR3 is 14 residues. V was clipped by 5 bases and J by 2 bases, with 11 bases between them. CDR1 is SGHDT and CDR2 is YYEEEE in the germline V gene. The CDR3 DNA is TGTGCCAGCAGACGGGTGGGGTCCAAAAACATTCAGTACTTC. Its translation: CASRRVGSKNIQYF.

A remark on this clone: The same CDR3 is also encoded by other DNA sequences in this sample. This chain uses TRBV7-6 with TRBJ1-4; D is unclear. The CDR3 has 12 amino acids. V lost 4 bases and J 7 bases, leaving 7 bases between the germline ends. CDR1 and CDR2 from the germline V gene are SGHVS and FNYEAQ. The CDR3: CASSSPGEKLFF. CDR3 DNA: TGTGCCAGCAGCTCCCCGGGTGAAAAACTGTTTTTT.

This clone appeared a single time. This chain uses TRBV19 with TRBJ2-3; tentatively, D is TRBD2 (6 bases). Germline CDR1 reads LNHDA; CDR2 reads SQIVND (reference sequence). Trimming removed 7 bases from V and 5 bases from J, with 22 bases in between. The CDR3 runs 16 residues. The CDR3 is CASTFRGTLRGDTQYF. In DNA, the CDR3 is TGTGCCAGTACCTTCCGCGGGACCCTAAGAGGAGATACGCAGTATTTT.

This clone was seen a few times. The gene calls are TRBV19 and TRBJ1-5, with D hard to call. Trimming stripped 1 base from V and 0 bases from J, with 10 bases between. Germline lookup yields CDR1 LNHDA and CDR2 SQIVND (reference sequence). The CDR3 sequence is 16 residues long. The CDR3 bases are TGTGCCAGTAGTATAGCTACAGCTTATAGCAATCAGCCCCAGCATTTT. As protein: CASSIATAYSNQPQHF.

The chain has TRBV19 and TRBJ1-1; no definite D call. CDR3 length: 15 amino acids. Germline values: CDR1 LNHDA, CDR2 SQIVND (reference sequence). Trimming removed 4 bases at V and 1 base at J, with 13 bases between. This CDR3 is CASSTPGWGNTEAFF. The CDR3 DNA is TGTGCCAGTAGTACCCCAGGTTGGGGGAACACTGAAGCTTTCTTT.